The entry below describes one TCR beta chain. Antigen unknown. A read error may be the cause here, since a much bigger clone is one base away. V was clipped by 3 bases and J by 5 bases, with 11 bases between them. The CDR3 totals 14 residues. Germline CDR1 reads LGHDT; CDR2 reads YNNKEL (reference sequence). The entry originates in a study of post-analysis software for immune sequencing data. Background on the study: Relapsing-remitting, secondary progressive and progressive-relapsing forms made up the multiple sclerosis disease courses. Points from the study as a whole: For normalized Chao1 diversity, multiple sclerosis patients scored significantly lower than controls did. Batch-mates among the samples co-clustered strongly by F measure. Compared with controls, patients had more of five TRBV segments, including TRBV5-6, TRBV5-1 and TRBV20-1.

TCR beta cDNA libraries had unique molecular identifiers. TCRdb fed the PCR reads into MiXCR, producing one record per CDR3 protein. The profile shows about 260,000 distinct CDR3 sequences, 36% of them singletons. The TCR comes from a girl aged 10-17 years with multiple sclerosis. The chain links TRBV3-1 to TRBJ1-5; no firm D call. Material: blood. The CDR3 region is CASSQLGSDQPQHF. DNA of the CDR3: TGTGCCAGCAGCCAGTTAGGTTCAGATCAGCCCCAGCATTTT.